These T cell receptor beta chains were read from a single sample in a study of T cells after yellow fever vaccination. MiXCR, applied by TCRdb to the 5' RACE reads, yields one record per CDR3 protein. The sample yields under 550,000 distinct CDR3 sequences, 21% seen once. The sample here was PBMCs, taken 21 days after the first yellow fever vaccination. These receptors all come from a man between 18 and 29 years old who received the YFV17D yellow fever vaccine. CDR3s include the opening cysteine and the closing phenylalanine or tryptophan. Fields, in order: clone size, J gene, V gene, D gene, CDR3 protein, CDR3 DNA. D genes are given only for firm matches. A clone size is listed for some rows: how often the clone was seen (once, few, many), or a class if it is expanded.

abundance: NA; j_gene: TRBJ2-1; v_gene: TRBV19; d_gene: TRBD2; CDR3aa: CASSTGLAYEQFF; CDR3nt: TGTGCCAGTAGCACGGGACTAGCCTATGAGCAGTTCTTC
abundance: few; j_gene: TRBJ2-5; v_gene: TRBV10-3; d_gene: TRBD2; CDR3aa: CATRLAGQETQYF; CDR3nt: TGTGCCACCAGACTAGCGGGGCAAGAGACCCAGTACTTC
abundance: NA; j_gene: TRBJ2-1; v_gene: TRBV7-9; d_gene: TRBD2; CDR3aa: CATSGGTYNEQFF; CDR3nt: TGTGCCACTAGCGGGGGTACCTACAATGAGCAGTTCTTC
abundance: few; j_gene: TRBJ1-4; v_gene: TRBV5-1; d_gene: NA; CDR3aa: CASSFRTVNEKLFF; CDR3nt: TGCGCCAGCAGCTTCCGGACAGTTAATGAAAAACTGTTTTTT
abundance: NA; j_gene: TRBJ2-6; v_gene: TRBV7-9; d_gene: NA; CDR3aa: CASSPRPGANVLTF; CDR3nt: TGTGCCAGCAGTCCCCGGCCCGGGGCCAACGTCCTGACTTTC
abundance: NA; j_gene: TRBJ2-1; v_gene: TRBV4-3; d_gene: NA; CDR3aa: CASSQDLRNNEQFF; CDR3nt: TGCGCCAGCAGCCAAGATCTGCGGAACAATGAGCAGTTCTTC
abundance: NA; j_gene: TRBJ2-3; v_gene: TRBV7-9; d_gene: TRBD1; CDR3aa: CASSLGQGITDTQYF; CDR3nt: TGTGCCAGCAGCTTGGGACAGGGTATCACAGATACGCAGTATTTT
abundance: NA; j_gene: TRBJ1-5; v_gene: TRBV6-5; d_gene: NA; CDR3aa: CASSYSYPPSSNQPQHF; CDR3nt: TGTGCCAGCAGCTATTCCTACCCCCCGTCGAGCAATCAGCCCCAGCATTTT
abundance: few; j_gene: TRBJ2-1; v_gene: TRBV6-5; d_gene: TRBD2; CDR3aa: CASSYLEGTRIYNEQFF; CDR3nt: TGTGCCAGCAGTTATTTGGAAGGGACTAGGATCTACAATGAGCAGTTCTTC
abundance: NA; j_gene: TRBJ1-1; v_gene: TRBV27; d_gene: NA; CDR3aa: CASSQGYGTGTEAFF; CDR3nt: TGTGCCAGCAGTCAGGGTTACGGTACGGGGACTGAAGCTTTCTTT
abundance: few; j_gene: TRBJ1-1; v_gene: TRBV2; d_gene: NA; CDR3aa: CASMTTLLSSEAFF; CDR3nt: TGTGCCAGCATGACGACCCTCCTATCTTCAGAAGCTTTCTTT
abundance: NA; j_gene: TRBJ1-6; v_gene: TRBV4-3; d_gene: NA; CDR3aa: CASSQDGAGGDNSPLHF; CDR3nt: TGCGCCAGCAGCCAAGATGGGGCCGGTGGGGATAATTCACCCCTCCACTTT
abundance: NA; j_gene: TRBJ2-3; v_gene: TRBV4-3; d_gene: NA; CDR3aa: CASSQGLVTTDTQYF; CDR3nt: TGCGCCAGCAGCCAAGGCCTCGTCACCACAGATACGCAGTATTTT
abundance: NA; j_gene: TRBJ2-5; v_gene: TRBV7-9; d_gene: NA; CDR3aa: CASSLDVEETQYF; CDR3nt: TGTGCCAGCAGCTTAGACGTGGAGGAGACCCAGTACTTC
abundance: NA; j_gene: TRBJ1-2; v_gene: TRBV6-1; d_gene: TRBD1; CDR3aa: CASSQTGASNYGYTF; CDR3nt: TGTGCCAGCAGCCAAACAGGGGCCTCAAACTATGGCTACACCTTC
abundance: few; j_gene: TRBJ1-6; v_gene: TRBV6-5; d_gene: NA; CDR3aa: CASSYRVGSPLHF; CDR3nt: TGTGCCAGCAGTTACAGGGTGGGTTCACCCCTCCACTTT
abundance: NA; j_gene: TRBJ2-3; v_gene: TRBV5-1; d_gene: NA; CDR3aa: CASSPLGRVDVTDTQYF; CDR3nt: TGCGCCAGCAGCCCCCTAGGGCGAGTCGACGTTACAGATACGCAGTATTTT
abundance: few; j_gene: TRBJ2-7; v_gene: TRBV29-1; d_gene: NA; CDR3aa: CSVGPRRDTYEQYF; CDR3nt: TGCAGCGTCGGACCAAGGAGGGATACCTACGAGCAGTACTTC
abundance: NA; j_gene: TRBJ1-4; v_gene: TRBV7-2; d_gene: NA; CDR3aa: CASSLLYSSTGEKLFF; CDR3nt: TGTGCCAGCAGCTTACTTTACAGCTCAACAGGCGAAAAACTGTTTTTT
abundance: NA; j_gene: TRBJ2-3; v_gene: TRBV3-1; d_gene: NA; CDR3aa: CASSQRLRDTQYF; CDR3nt: TGTGCCAGCAGCCAGAGGCTCCGCGATACGCAGTATTTT
abundance: few; j_gene: TRBJ2-1; v_gene: TRBV7-8; d_gene: NA; CDR3aa: CASSPRPRGADEQFF; CDR3nt: TGTGCCAGCAGCCCAAGGCCCCGGGGGGCCGATGAGCAGTTCTTC
abundance: NA; j_gene: TRBJ1-4; v_gene: TRBV5-1; d_gene: TRBD1; CDR3aa: CASSLARTGGNEKLFF; CDR3nt: TGCGCCAGCAGCTTAGCCCGGACAGGGGGTAATGAAAAACTGTTTTTT
abundance: NA; j_gene: TRBJ1-3; v_gene: TRBV6-5; d_gene: NA; CDR3aa: CASSYSVEQGTGNTIYF; CDR3nt: TGTGCCAGCAGTTACTCAGTTGAACAGGGAACTGGAAACACCATATATTTT
abundance: NA; j_gene: TRBJ1-5; v_gene: TRBV7-3; d_gene: TRBD1; CDR3aa: CASSFPGTGLGQPQHF; CDR3nt: TGTGCCAGCAGCTTCCCCGGGACAGGGCTAGGTCAGCCCCAGCATTTT
abundance: NA; j_gene: TRBJ2-4; v_gene: TRBV29-1; d_gene: NA; CDR3aa: CSVTPPGGGGNIQYF; CDR3nt: TGCAGCGTTACTCCCCCAGGGGGGGGCGGAAACATTCAGTACTTC
abundance: few; j_gene: TRBJ1-1; v_gene: TRBV12-3/TRBV12-4; d_gene: NA; CDR3aa: CASSEGTGRLNTEAFF; CDR3nt: TGTGCCAGCAGTGAAGGGACGGGACGATTGAACACTGAAGCTTTCTTT